This T cell receptor beta chain is drawn from a study of cytomegalovirus exposure and HLA in healthy donors (TCRdb year 2017). Broadly, across the study: According to a later analysis, the roughly 120 validation repertoires were produced on the same platform as the approximately 600 repertoires of the first cohort. The study combined high-throughput TCR immunosequencing, statistical association of individual TCRs with disease status, and machine learning to predict cytomegalovirus infection status. The aim of the study was to test whether cataloging public T cell receptors could identify signatures of past pathogen exposure. Along with the roughly 700-subject first cohort, a separate validation cohort of over a hundred different subjects was used.

The library was produced with the immunoSEQ multiplex PCR assay. In the authors' own workflow: A statistical classification framework was built for diagnosing cytomegalovirus status from the catalog of TCR beta chain sequences. The source is immuneACCESS, and TCRdb retained only in-frame sequences with V and J called. Part of the clones is not carried over; for the studies checked, unresolved V genes explain less than half of this, and the remainder is unexplained. The DNA gave D and trimming, while V, J and clone size come from that table. The sample table holds around 130,000 clones, of which roughly 86% were seen once. 3% to 3.5% of the sample is taken by the ten largest. Donors formed part of the validation cohort, which comprised fewer than 150 subjects and was distinct from the first cohort of some 700 subjects. Broader findings and caveats from the paper: The classifier was reported to diagnose cytomegalovirus status with high specificity and sensitivity in both the original and validation cohorts. In vitro tests confirmed that a few of the cytomegalovirus-associated TCR beta chains recognize cytomegalovirus antigens. Most TCR sequences were observed very rarely across donors, whereas some public TCRs were present in many individuals. A later analysis had no HLA typing for the validation cohort, so co-occurrence there was scored across all 110 or so repertoires. A total of 150 to 200 TCR beta chains were listed by the study as associated with cytomegalovirus. The authors suggested that the approach could potentially be generalized to other disease states and immunological phenotypes. Of the cluster scores, about 94% were above 0 in a later analysis, which found that TCRs clustered in the first cohort also tended to co-occur in the 120 or so validation repertoires.

V lost 3 bases and J lost 4 bases, and the count of bases not matched to a germline gene is 3. CDR1 and CDR2 are drawn from the germline V gene: MNHEY, SVGAGI. Spanning cysteine to phenylalanine, the CDR3 consists of 15 amino acids. Left in the record is the CDR3 DNA by itself, 45 bases read in frame from the first base. This clone was picked up one time. This clone's antigen is unknown. The sample holds no much larger clone one base away, and base qualities are not on file. This receptor chain uses TRBV6-5 and TRBJ2-7, with 13 middle bases fitting TRBD2. This receptor was obtained from a man aged 30 to 45 in good health and CMV-seronegative. The sample taken for sequencing was PBMCs. This receptor carries the CDR3 CASSYGTSGEYEQYF. In nucleotides, the sequence is TGTGCCAGCAGTTATGGGACTAGCGGGGAATACGAGCAGTACTTC.